The T cell receptor beta chain described here comes from a study of blood T cell repertoires in COVID-19. Clones were sequenced by immunoSEQ multiplex PCR, and TCRdb holds only the in-frame ones, with some missing. The data hold over 300,000 clones, with about 83% observed a single time. This receptor was obtained from a woman in her 50s with acute or convalescent COVID-19. Sequencing was performed on peripheral blood.

The DNA of the CDR3 is TGTGCCAGCAACACTGTGGCGGAATCACCCCTCCACTTT. Protein product: CASNTVAESPLHF. The chain recombines TRBV2 with TRBJ1-6; no clear D. The CDR3 has 13 residues. Germline CDR1 reads SNHLY; CDR2 reads FYNNEI. V was clipped by 7 bases and J by 10 bases, with 14 bases between them.